The 4 T cell receptor beta chains given below trace back to one sample, sequenced in a study of technical replicates of blood from a few donors. Assay: immunoSEQ multiplex PCR; the TCRdb copy retains only in-frame clones and omits some. The table includes about 74,000 clones, 75% to 90% detected once. Sequenced sample: T cells isolated from PBMCs. Receptor source: a human donor in good health.

The genes are TRBV30 and TRBJ2-5; 8 bases fit TRBD2. The CDR3 is 17 residues long. V lost 2 bases to trimming and J lost 5 bases; unmatched junction nucleotides: 16. CDR1 and CDR2 from the germline V gene are GTSNPN and SVGIG (reference sequence). The CDR3 loop is CAWSRRGGAGYLETQYF. The CDR3 DNA follows: TGTGCCTGGAGTAGACGGGGGGGCGCAGGATATTTGGAGACCCAGTACTTC.

The CDR3 bases are TGTGCCAGCAGCTTCTCGATCCCGGGAGGCTACACCTTC. Protein: CASSFSIPGGYTF. V gene TRBV7-2 combines with J gene TRBJ1-2; D not resolved. V lost 3 bases and J lost 8, with 13 bases in between. This CDR3 comprises 13 residues. CDR1 and CDR2 from the germline V gene are SGHTA and FQGNSA.

This clone occurred once. This CDR3 is also generated by other DNA sequences in the sample. The genes are TRBV18 and TRBJ2-1; the match to TRBD2 covers 11 bases. Trimming removed 3 bases from V and 4 bases from J; junction bases left unmatched: 2. CDR3 size: 15 residues. CDR1 and CDR2 (germline): KGHSH, LQKENI. The CDR3 coding sequence is TGTGCCAGCTCACCCAGGACTAGCGGGTACAATGAGCAGTTCTTC. It codes for CASSPRTSGYNEQFF.

This clone was recorded only once. V is TRBV7-3 and J is TRBJ2-1; tentative D call: TRBD2 (5 bases). This CDR3 spans 15 amino acids. Trimming removed 5 bases at V and 0 bases at J, with 11 bases between. Germline V gene sequence: CDR1 SGHTA, CDR2 FQGTGA. The CDR3, as DNA: TGTGCCAGCAGCCCCCGCGGGCCCTCCTACAATGAGCAGTTCTTC. Its protein is CASSPRGPSYNEQFF.